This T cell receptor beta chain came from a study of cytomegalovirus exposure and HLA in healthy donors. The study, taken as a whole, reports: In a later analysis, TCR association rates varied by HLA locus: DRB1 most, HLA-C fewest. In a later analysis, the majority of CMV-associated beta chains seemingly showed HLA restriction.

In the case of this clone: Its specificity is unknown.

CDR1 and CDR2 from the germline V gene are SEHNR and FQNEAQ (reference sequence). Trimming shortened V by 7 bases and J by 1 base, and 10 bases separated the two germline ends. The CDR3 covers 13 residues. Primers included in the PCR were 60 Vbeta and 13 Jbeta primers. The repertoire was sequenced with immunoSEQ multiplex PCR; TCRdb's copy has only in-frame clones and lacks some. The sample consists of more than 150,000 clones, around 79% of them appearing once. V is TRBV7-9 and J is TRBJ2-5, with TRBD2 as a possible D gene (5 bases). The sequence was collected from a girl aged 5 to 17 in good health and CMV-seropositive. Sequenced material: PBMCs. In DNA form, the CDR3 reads TGTGCCAGCAAGGAAGCGGCCCAAGAGACCCAGTACTTC. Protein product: CASKEAAQETQYF.